Below, 29 T cell receptor beta chains from the same sample are listed, as sequenced in a study of T cell repertoires in ileal Crohn's disease. Data came from immunoSEQ multiplex PCR; TCRdb stores just in-frame clones and leaves some out. This table has 9,500 to 13,000 clones, 65% to 80% appearing once. Sequencing used ileal tissue. These receptors originate from an adult with Crohn's disease.

By share, this clone counts as medium-sized. The rearrangement uses TRBV7-9 and TRBJ1-4, with 8 bases identical to TRBD1. V shed 4 bases, J shed 2 bases, and the junction held 3 bases outside the gene matches. The germline CDR1 and CDR2 sequences are SEHNR and FQNEAQ (reference sequence). The CDR3 totals 15 residues. The CDR3: CASSWRTGTNEKLFF. CDR3 DNA sequence: TGTGCCAGCAGCTGGCGGACAGGGACTAATGAAAAACTGTTTTTT.

This chain links TRBV5-1 with TRBJ1-5, with D unclear. Looked up from germline, CDR1 is SGHRS and CDR2 is YFSETQ. The CDR3 contains 13 residues. V gave up 2 bases and J gave up 4 bases, with 7 bases separating them. The chain's CDR3 is CASSLAGNQPQHF. CDR3 sequence (DNA): TGCGCCAGCAGCTTAGCGGGGAATCAGCCCCAGCATTTT.

This chain uses TRBV10-3 with TRBJ2-3, with TRBD1 identical over 9 bases. CDR1 is ENHRY and CDR2 is SYGVKD in the germline V gene. Trimming cost V 8 bases and J 5 bases; bases outside gene matches: 8. The CDR3 runs 14 residues. The CDR3 nucleotides read TGTGCCATCTCACCGGGACAGGGTTTAGATACGCAGTATTTT. It specifies CAISPGQGLDTQYF.

The rearrangement joins TRBV7-9 to TRBJ2-3; 11 nucleotides align to TRBD1. Trimming cost V 5 bases and J 2 bases; bases outside gene matches: 6. CDR1 is SEHNR, CDR2 FQNEAQ, per germline (reference sequence). The CDR3 has 16 residues. CDR3 sequence reads: CASSPGDRGYTDTQYF. In DNA form, the CDR3 reads TGTGCCAGCAGCCCCGGGGACAGGGGGTACACAGATACGCAGTATTTT.

The chain uses TRBV30 and TRBJ2-5, with TRBD2 matching over 9 bases. Trimming cost V 2 bases and J 5 bases; bases outside gene matches: 3. Germline V lookup: CDR1 GTSNPN, CDR2 SVGIG (reference sequence). The CDR3 length is 13 residues. The CDR3: CAWSSGGPETQYF. As DNA, the CDR3 is TGTGCCTGGAGTAGCGGGGGGCCGGAGACCCAGTACTTC.

J is TRBJ2-7 and V is TRBV5-1; a possible D gene is TRBD1 (6 bases). The germline gives CDR1 SGHRS, CDR2 YFSETQ. V lost 3 bases to trimming and J lost 0 bases, with 13 bases between them. The CDR3 contains 15 residues. The CDR3 protein is CASSYGQLSSYEQYF. In DNA form, the CDR3 reads TGCGCCAGCAGCTACGGACAGTTGAGCTCCTACGAGCAGTACTTC.

CDR3 protein: CASSRRQGLAVLNEQFF. Here the CDR3 DNA reads TGTGCCAGCTCACGGCGGCAGGGACTAGCGGTATTGAATGAGCAGTTCTTC. V and J are TRBV18 and TRBJ2-1, with 11 bases identical to TRBD2. CDR1 KGHSH and CDR2 LQKENI come from the germline V gene. The CDR3 covers 17 residues. Unmatched junction bases numbered 12, after V lost 4 bases and J lost 7 bases. Filled out from reference TRBV18 and TRBJ2-1, the complete variable domain reads NAGVMQNPRHLVRRRGQEARLRCSPMKGHSHVYWYRQLPEEGLKFMVYLQKENIIDESGMPKERFSAEFPKEGPSILRIQQVVRGDSAAYFCASSRRQGLAVLNEQFFGPGTRLTVL.

The chain employs TRBV2 and TRBJ1-5, with 9 bases matching TRBD1. J was trimmed by 6 bases and V by 3 bases; bases with no gene match: 6. CDR3 length equals 15 residues. CDR1 is SNHLY, CDR2 FYNNEI, per germline. CDR3 residues: CASSDRTGASQPQHF. The CDR3, as DNA: TGTGCCAGCAGTGATCGGACAGGGGCAAGTCAGCCCCAGCATTTT. Full variable domain (rest looked up from reference TRBV2 and TRBJ1-5): EPEVTQTPSHQVTQMGQEVILRCVPISNHLYFYWYRQILGQKVEFLVSFYNNEISEKSEIFDDQFSVERPDGSNFTLKIRSTKLEDSAMYFCASSDRTGASQPQHFGDGTRLSIL.

This clone was seen a handful of times. The chain links TRBV30 to TRBJ2-3; 8 nucleotides agree with TRBD2. Looked up from germline, CDR1 is GTSNPN and CDR2 is SVGIG (reference sequence). The CDR3 length is 14 residues. After removal of 4 bases from V and 3 bases from J, the junction contained 6 bases not matched to a gene. The CDR3 here is CAWTGGGNTDTQYF. In nucleotides, the CDR3 is TGTGCCTGGACAGGCGGGGGGAATACAGATACGCAGTATTTT. Supplemented by reference TRBV30 and TRBJ2-3, the full variable domain reads SQTIHQWPATLVQPVGSPLSLECTVEGTSNPNLYWYRQAAGRGLQLLFYSVGIGQISSEVPQNLSASRPQDRQFILSSKKLLLSDSGFYLCAWTGGGNTDTQYFGPGTRLTVL.

The chain is built from TRBV5-4 and TRBJ2-5, with D perhaps TRBD2 (6 bases). The V end lost 4 bases, the J end lost 2 bases, and 9 bases lay between the germline ends. This CDR3 is built from 13 residues. Germline V gene data show CDR1 as SGHNT and CDR2 as YYREEE (reference sequence). This CDR3 is CASSQRGQETQYF. In DNA form, the CDR3 reads TGTGCCAGCAGCCAACGGGGGCAAGAGACCCAGTACTTC.

The V and J genes are TRBV19 and TRBJ1-5, with a possible D match to TRBD1 (6 bases). The V end lost 6 bases, the J end lost 14 bases, and 23 bases lay between the germline ends. The CDR3 spans 14 residues. Germline lookup yields CDR1 LNHDA and CDR2 SQIVND (reference sequence). This CDR3 reads CASSTGQQGGRKHF. The CDR3 coding sequence is TGTGCCAGTAGCACCGGCCAACAGGGAGGGCGGAAGCATTTT. Supplemented by reference TRBV19 and TRBJ1-5, the full variable domain reads DGGITQSPKYLFRKEGQNVTLSCEQNLNHDAMYWYRQDPGQGLRLIYYSQIVNDFQKGDIAEGYSVSREKKESFPLTVTSAQKNPTAFYLCASSTGQQGGRKHFGDGTRLSIL.

This sequence joins TRBV10-2 and TRBJ2-1; possibly TRBD2 for D (5 bases). This CDR3 contains 13 residues. The germline V and J ends were trimmed by 7 bases and 4 bases, with 11 bases remaining between them. Per germline, CDR1 WSHSY and CDR2 SAAADI. The CDR3 is CASIQTGYNEQFF. CDR3 nucleotide sequence: TGCGCCAGCATCCAGACGGGGTACAATGAGCAGTTCTTC.

The chain carries TRBV27 and TRBJ2-5, with 9 bases lining up with TRBD1. After removal of 4 bases from V and 5 bases from J, the junction contained 5 bases not matched to a gene. Germline CDR1 and CDR2: MNHEY and SMNVEV (reference sequence). The CDR3 has 14 residues. The CDR3 coding sequence is TGTGCCAGCAGTTACAGGGGGCATCGGGAGACCCAGTACTTC. Translating gives CASSYRGHRETQYF.

This clone was counted only a few times. V gene TRBV19 combines with J gene TRBJ1-2; no definite D call. Germline V gives CDR1 LNHDA, CDR2 SQIVND (reference sequence). With 3 bases removed from V and 2 bases from J, the gap between germline ends came to 13 bases. The CDR3 covers 15 residues. The CDR3 DNA is TGTGCCAGTAGTATTTCAGGTTCACCCAACTATGGCTACACCTTC. The encoded protein is CASSISGSPNYGYTF.

The chain couples TRBV5-6 to TRBJ1-4; weak D call: TRBD1 (6 bases). CDR1 and CDR2 from the germline V gene are SGHDT and YYEEEE. This CDR3 comprises 15 residues. Trimming removed 1 base from V and 3 bases from J, with 10 bases in between. CDR3 amino acids: CASSLIQGSNEKLFF. In nucleotides, the CDR3 is TGTGCCAGCAGCTTGATACAGGGCTCTAATGAAAAACTGTTTTTT.

This chain uses TRBV6-4 with TRBJ2-1; 9 bases align to TRBD2. The CDR3 covers 15 residues. The ends lost 6 bases at V and 7 bases at J; junction bases unmatched: 10. CDR1 is MRHNA, CDR2 SNTAGT, per germline. The CDR3: CASRVYSGGSNEQFF. DNA of the CDR3: TGTGCCAGCAGAGTGTATAGCGGGGGATCAAATGAGCAGTTCTTC.

This rearrangement joins TRBV4-2 to TRBJ2-6; a weak D match, TRBD2 (6 bases). The length of the CDR3 is 15 residues. V dropped 6 bases and J dropped 0 bases, with 9 bases sitting between them. Germline-derived CDR1 and CDR2 are LGHNA and YNFKEQ. The CDR3 loop reads CASSAGRSGANVLTF. The CDR3 bases are TGTGCCAGCAGTGCGGGGCGCTCTGGGGCCAACGTCCTGACTTTC.

The genes are TRBV5-8 and TRBJ1-1; D may be TRBD1 (6 bases). Germline CDR1 and CDR2: SGHTS and YDEGEE. The V gene lost 4 bases and the J gene lost 0 bases, with 10 bases spanning the gap. The CDR3 totals 14 residues. The CDR3: CASSADRMNTEAFF. In nucleotides, the CDR3 is TGTGCCAGCAGCGCGGACAGAATGAACACTGAAGCTTTCTTT.

This clone was counted a single time. The rearrangement links TRBV27 to TRBJ2-6, with 8 nucleotides matching TRBD1. V trimming: 5 bases; J trimming: 2 bases; junction bases outside the gene matches: 8. The germline V gene has CDR1 MNHEY and CDR2 SMNVEV (reference sequence). The CDR3 consists of 17 residues. CDR3 bases: TGTGCCAGCAGTCCCGGGACAGGTCTGCCTGGGGCCAACGTCCTGACTTTC. Encoded protein: CASSPGTGLPGANVLTF.

V is TRBV4-3 and J is TRBJ1-1; 8 bases line up with TRBD1. V gave up 3 bases and J gave up 1 base; unmatched junction bases: 4. Germline assignment: CDR1 LGHNA and CDR2 YSLEER. The CDR3 is made up of 15 amino acids. The CDR3 sequence: CASSQFGTGNTEAFF. The CDR3 nucleotides are TGCGCCAGCAGCCAGTTCGGGACAGGGAACACTGAAGCTTTCTTT.

The chain employs TRBV27 and TRBJ1-6, with TRBD1 as a possible D gene (6 bases). The CDR3 spans 15 residues. Germline CDR1 and CDR2: MNHEY and SMNVEV (reference sequence). Trimming shortened V by 6 bases and J by 5 bases, and 14 bases separated the two germline ends. This CDR3 is CASSSGTRNNSPLHF. DNA of the CDR3: TGTGCCAGCAGCTCTGGGACAAGGAATAATTCACCCCTCCACTTT.

This clone was observed a handful of times. This chain links TRBV6-5 with TRBJ2-1, with 8 bases lining up with TRBD2. CDR3 length equals 14 residues. Germline V gene data show CDR1 as MNHEY and CDR2 as SVGAGI. V trimming: 5 bases; J trimming: 9 bases; junction bases outside the gene matches: 9. DNA of the CDR3: TGTGCCAGCAGTACCCCCGGGACTAGAAGTGAGCAGTTCTTC. Encoded protein: CASSTPGTRSEQFF.

This chain joins TRBV7-9 and TRBJ1-1; 8 positions agree with TRBD1. The CDR3 has 14 amino acids. Germline V gene sequence: CDR1 SEHNR, CDR2 FQNEAQ (reference sequence). The ends lost 5 bases at V and 4 bases at J; junction bases unmatched: 6. CDR3 in DNA: TGTGCCAGCAGCCGTTCTGGACAGGGCACTGAAGCTTTCTTT. Residues: CASSRSGQGTEAFF.

The rearrangement links TRBV4-2 to TRBJ1-1; no firm D call. Germline assignment: CDR1 LGHNA and CDR2 YNFKEQ. This CDR3 is built from 14 residues. With 1 base removed from V and 4 bases from J, the gap between germline ends came to 10 bases. This chain's CDR3 is CASSQGVLSTEAFF. Here the CDR3 DNA reads TGTGCCAGCAGCCAAGGTGTCTTGAGCACTGAAGCTTTCTTT.

This clone appeared a single time. This chain links TRBV12-5 with TRBJ2-7; TRBD2 matches 12 bases. The germline CDR1 and CDR2 sequences are LGHNT and FRNRAP. Losses at the gene ends were 5 bases for V and 4 bases for J; bases not matched to a gene: 6. This CDR3 region has 15 residues. The CDR3 DNA reads TGTGCTAGTGGTGCTGGGACTAGCGGGCAGTACGAGCAGTACTTC. This gives the protein CASGAGTSGQYEQYF.

This clone was detected once. This sequence joins TRBV4-2 and TRBJ1-5; D not certain. Germline V gene lookup returns CDR1 LGHNA and CDR2 YNFKEQ. The V end lost 0 bases, the J end lost 6 bases, and 6 bases lay between the germline ends. The CDR3 is 13 residues long. CDR3 protein: CASSQDLLQPQHF. Written as DNA, the CDR3 is TGTGCCAGCAGCCAAGATCTTCTTCAGCCCCAGCATTTT.

The gene calls are TRBV13 and TRBJ1-2, with 9 bases that match TRBD1. V gave up 5 bases and J gave up 2 bases; unmatched junction bases: 3. Per the germline V gene, CDR1 is PRHDT and CDR2 is FYEKMQ (reference sequence). The CDR3 is 14 residues long. CDR3 sequence reads: CASSHGTGNYGYTF. The CDR3 nucleotides are TGTGCCAGCAGCCACGGGACAGGGAACTATGGCTACACCTTC.

The V and J genes are TRBV2 and TRBJ2-3, with D possibly matching TRBD1 (5 bases). The CDR3 consists of 14 residues. The V end lost 9 bases, the J end lost 6 bases, and 19 bases lay between the germline ends. Germline values: CDR1 SNHLY, CDR2 FYNNEI. The CDR3 region has the DNA TGTGCCAGTAGGGGATATCCTGTGATGGATACGCAGTATTTT. Its translation: CASRGYPVMDTQYF.

This rearrangement joins TRBV30 to TRBJ2-3, with TRBD2 as a possible D gene (6 bases). V was cut by 1 base and J by 2 bases, with 16 bases left in between. The CDR3 loop spans 16 amino acids. CDR1 and CDR2 from the germline V gene are GTSNPN and SVGIG (reference sequence). This CDR3 reads CAWSEGVSGPTDTQYF. CDR3 in DNA: TGTGCCTGGAGTGAAGGTGTCAGCGGGCCCACAGATACGCAGTATTTT.